The 16 T cell receptor beta chains reported below all come from one sample, sequenced in a study of CD4 T cells in relation to SARS-CoV-2 and coronaviruses. The unexposed donors gave CD4+ T cells in about 2010-2019, prior to COVID-19. CD4+ T cells were isolated from the cells after nine to eleven days of culture. The repertoire was sequenced with immunoSEQ multiplex PCR; TCRdb's copy has only in-frame clones and lacks some. The repertoire includes about 12,000 clones, over 65% of them detected once, and approximately 7.5% sits in the top ten. These receptors lack a known antigen. Material: CD4+ T cells from PBMCs, cultured in vitro. The receptors come from a human donor in good health.

The chain has TRBV7-9 and TRBJ1-1; D remains ambiguous. From germline, CDR1 is SEHNR and CDR2 FQNEAQ (reference sequence). The CDR3 runs 11 residues. Trimming removed 0 bases at V and 8 bases at J, with 4 bases between. The CDR3 DNA sequence: TGTGCCAGCAGCTTAGCAGGAGAAGCTTTCTTT. Amino acids: CASSLAGEAFF.

J is TRBJ2-1 and V is TRBV11-3; D is possibly TRBD1 (6 bases). V lost 5 bases, J lost 9 bases, and 17 bases lay in between. This CDR3 spans 14 amino acids. Germline CDR1 is SGHNT and CDR2 is YENEEA. The CDR3 DNA reads as TGTGCCAGCAGCCCAGGGGACGGGCTCGGTGAGCAGTTCTTC. Amino acids: CASSPGDGLGEQFF.

The chain employs TRBV4-1 and TRBJ2-1; possibly TRBD2 for D (5 bases). The CDR3 sequence is 16 residues long. V dropped 1 base and J dropped 0 bases, with 10 bases sitting between them. Germline V gene lookup returns CDR1 MGHRA and CDR2 YSYEKL. The CDR3 DNA follows: TGCGCCAGCAGCCAAGTCGGCGGGTTCTCCTACAATGAGCAGTTCTTC. Translation: CASSQVGGFSYNEQFF.

The sample holds a few counts of this clone. The chain couples TRBV15 to TRBJ1-5; D is possibly TRBD1 (6 bases). Germline lookup yields CDR1 LNHNV and CDR2 YYDKDF (reference sequence). The V end lost 1 base, the J end lost 0 bases, and 13 bases lay between the germline ends. The CDR3 contains 17 residues. The CDR3 loop is CATSRVSTGYSNQPQHF. The CDR3 DNA sequence: TGTGCCACCAGCAGAGTATCTACAGGGTATAGCAATCAGCCCCAGCATTTT.

The rearrangement uses TRBV28 and TRBJ2-1; 7 bases line up with TRBD1. CDR3 length: 16 amino acids. CDR1 is MDHEN, CDR2 SYDVKM, per germline. With 2 bases clipped from V and 3 bases from J, the junction kept 7 bases outside the gene matches. CDR3 nucleotide sequence: TGTGCCAGCAGTTTAATAGGACAGGACCGCTACAATGAGCAGTTCTTC. It codes for CASSLIGQDRYNEQFF.

In DNA, the CDR3 is TGTGCCACCAGTGAAGGTAGCGGGACTAGCACAGATACGCAGTATTTT. Residues: CATSEGSGTSTDTQYF. This rearrangement joins TRBV24-1 to TRBJ2-3; TRBD2 matches at 8 bases. The V gene's germline CDR1 is KGHDR and CDR2 SFDVKD. The trim removed 4 bases at V and 0 bases at J, leaving 5 bases unmatched. The CDR3 consists of 16 residues.

The chain joins TRBV9 to TRBJ2-7; tentatively, D is TRBD1 (6 bases). Germline assignment: CDR1 SGDLS and CDR2 YYNGEE. The V and J ends lost 4 bases and 6 bases respectively, with 20 bases between them. The CDR3 totals 15 residues. The CDR3 DNA reads as TGTGCCAGCAGCCCCCAAATAGACAGGTTGGGCGAGCAGTACTTC. Translation gives CASSPQIDRLGEQYF.

V gene TRBV6-1 combines with J gene TRBJ2-6; TRBD2 is a possible D gene (6 bases). Trimming left V 1 base short and J 4 bases short, with 20 bases between. The CDR3 is 19 residues long. Germline V gene lookup returns CDR1 MNHNS and CDR2 SASEGT. CDR3 sequence (DNA): TGTGCCAGCAGTGAAGGTGTCGGGAGAGGATCAGGAGGGGCCAACGTCCTGACTTTC. It yields the protein CASSEGVGRGSGGANVLTF.

This clone was counted a few times. The gene calls are TRBV5-4 and TRBJ2-7; D remains unclear. V shed 0 bases and J shed 0 bases, with 10 bases lying between them. The CDR3 is 15 residues long. Germline assignment: CDR1 SGHNT and CDR2 YYREEE (reference sequence). This CDR3 is CASSLGASSSYEQYF. CDR3 sequence (DNA): TGTGCCAGCAGCTTGGGAGCGTCAAGCTCCTACGAGCAGTACTTC. The complete variable domain, with remaining parts taken from reference TRBV5-4 and TRBJ2-7, reads ETGVTQSPTHLIKTRGQQVTLRCSSQSGHNTVSWYQQALGQGPQFIFQYYREEENGRGNFPPRFSGLQFPNYSSELNVNALELDDSALYLCASSLGASSSYEQYFGPGTRLTVT.

The count of this clone is one. The chain couples TRBV7-9 to TRBJ2-7, with TRBD2 identical over 7 bases. The CDR3 extends over 13 amino acids. V shed 3 bases and J 7 bases; nucleotides not matched to a gene: 6. CDR1 SEHNR and CDR2 FQNEAQ come from the germline V gene (reference sequence). The CDR3 bases are TGTGCCAGCAGCTTTGGGGGGGGGTCTGAGCAGTACTTC. This encodes CASSFGGGSEQYF.

The chain uses TRBV24-1 and TRBJ2-3; D is ambiguous. CDR3 length: 13 residues. The V and J ends lost 9 bases and 2 bases respectively, with 11 bases between them. CDR1 and CDR2 from the germline V gene are KGHDR and SFDVKD. The CDR3: CATGLTDTDTQYF. In nucleotides, the CDR3 is TGTGCCACCGGATTGACGGACACAGATACGCAGTATTTT.

This clone has more than one count but fewer than ten. The rearrangement links TRBV7-6 to TRBJ2-7; TRBD2 matches 7 bases. Germline V gives CDR1 SGHVS, CDR2 FNYEAQ. This CDR3 is 15 amino acids long. V was clipped by 1 base and J by 2 bases; unmatched bases: 5. The CDR3 bases are TGTGCCAGCAGCTTAGAGGCTAGCGGAACCTACGAGCAGTACTTC. Translating gives CASSLEASGTYEQYF.

The rearrangement uses TRBV27 and TRBJ1-1; 7 bases fit TRBD1. The CDR3 is made up of 16 amino acids. The ends lost 2 bases at V and 1 base at J; junction bases unmatched: 7. CDR1 MNHEY and CDR2 SMNVEV come from the germline V gene (reference sequence). The CDR3 DNA reads as TGTGCCAGCAGTTTACCCCAAAAGGGGGCGAACACTGAAGCTTTCTTT. Its protein is CASSLPQKGANTEAFF.

This chain connects TRBV18 to TRBJ1-1; D call uncertain. This CDR3 contains 15 residues. CDR1 is KGHSH, CDR2 LQKENI, per germline. V was shortened by 1 base and J by 3 bases, with 12 bases between the two germline ends. This chain's CDR3 is CASSPREGLDTEAFF. The CDR3 DNA is TGTGCCAGCTCACCACGGGAGGGTCTGGACACTGAAGCTTTCTTT.

The chain couples TRBV11-2 to TRBJ2-3, with D possibly being TRBD2 (5 bases). Germline CDR1 reads SGHAT; CDR2 reads FQNNGV. This CDR3 spans 16 amino acids. The V gene lost 5 bases and the J gene lost 3 bases, with 18 bases spanning the gap. CDR3 sequence: CASSQMIREGTDTQYF. CDR3 coding DNA: TGTGCCAGCAGCCAGATGATCCGGGAAGGTACAGATACGCAGTATTTT.

The chain couples TRBV6-6 to TRBJ1-1; D is unclear. The CDR3 is 10 residues long. The V end was cut by 8 bases, the J end by 5 bases, with 6 bases between. From germline, CDR1 is MNHNY and CDR2 SVGAGI (reference sequence). As DNA, the CDR3 is TGTGCCAGCGGGAGGACTGAAGCTTTCTTT. Translation: CASGRTEAFF.